This T cell receptor beta chain comes out of a study of metastatic and nonmetastatic thyroid tumors. TCRdb recomputed clones from the PCR reads via MiXCR. The sample holds about 69,000 clones, 14% seen once. Thyroid surgery had not been preceded by any treatment in any patient. Germline loops: CDR1 MGHRA, CDR2 YSYEKL. Trimming removed 6 bases from V and 4 bases from J, with 4 bases in between. CDR3 length: 11 residues. In this sample, this clone turned up many times. The sequence was obtained from a male donor with papillary thyroid cancer or a benign thyroid nodule (not recorded which). Some clones in this sample may be carry-over from other donors' samples. V and J are TRBV4-1 and TRBJ1-3, with no clear D. The sample taken for sequencing was blood. The CDR3 loop reads CASSFGNTIYF. CDR3 DNA: TGCGCCAGCAGTTTCGGAAACACCATATATTTT.